The 11 T cell receptor beta chains listed next were all sequenced from one sample in a study of blood T cell repertoires in COVID-19. Measured with immunoSEQ multiplex PCR; TCRdb has only the in-frame clones, and not every one. This sample has 250,000 to 400,000 clones, with about 90% found just once. The sample taken for sequencing was peripheral blood. The receptors were sampled from a young woman with COVID-19, enrolled during active disease.

V gene TRBV4-1 combines with J gene TRBJ1-1; no firm D call. Per germline, CDR1 MGHRA and CDR2 YSYEKL. Between the trimmed V and J ends, which lost 4 bases and 5 bases, there was a span of 11 bases. The CDR3 extends over 13 amino acids. The CDR3 DNA follows: TGCGCCAGCAGCCGGCTAGTATTAACTGAAGCTTTCTTT. Protein: CASSRLVLTEAFF.

This chain uses TRBV4-2 with TRBJ2-7; 9 positions agree with TRBD2. Germline CDR1 reads LGHNA; CDR2 reads YNFKEQ. The CDR3 runs to 15 residues. The trim removed 4 bases at V and 1 base at J, leaving 5 bases unmatched. In nucleotides, the CDR3 is TGTGCCAGCAGCCCGCTAGCGGGAAATTCCTACGAGCAGTACTTC. It translates to CASSPLAGNSYEQYF.

This chain uses TRBV27 with TRBJ1-1, with TRBD1 matching over 7 bases. Trimming cost V 6 bases and J 11 bases; bases outside gene matches: 18. From germline, CDR1 is MNHEY and CDR2 SMNVEV (reference sequence). There are 15 residues in the CDR3. CDR3 bases: TGTGCCAGCAGGGACCCTTCAGGGGGTTATGAAGTGGCTTTCTTT. As protein: CASRDPSGGYEVAFF.

The V and J genes are TRBV11-2 and TRBJ1-5; D is unclear. The CDR3 is 16 residues long. Germline V lookup: CDR1 SGHAT, CDR2 FQNNGV. Trimming left V 1 base short and J 0 bases short, with 10 bases between. CDR3 nucleotides: TGTGCCAGCAGCTTAGTTCCGGGATATAGCAATCAGCCCCAGCATTTT. Protein product: CASSLVPGYSNQPQHF.

The J gene is TRBJ2-7, the V gene TRBV11-1; 9 bases match TRBD1. CDR3 size: 15 residues. The ends lost 5 bases at V and 5 bases at J; junction bases unmatched: 10. Germline lookup yields CDR1 SGHAT and CDR2 FQDESV (reference sequence). CDR3: CASSVIGTGTDEQYF. The CDR3 DNA reads as TGTGCCAGCAGCGTGATAGGGACAGGGACGGACGAGCAGTACTTC.

V usage is TRBV6-6 and J usage is TRBJ2-2; TRBD1 matches 9 bases. CDR3 length: 16 amino acids. CDR1 and CDR2 from the germline V gene are MNHNY and SVGAGI (reference sequence). The trim removed 7 bases at V and 6 bases at J, leaving 12 bases unmatched. The CDR3 DNA sequence: TGTGCCAGCACTGGGACAGGGACGTCAGGCGCCGGGGAGCTGTTTTTT. This encodes CASTGTGTSGAGELFF.

V is TRBV4-1 and J is TRBJ1-4; 9 bases agree with TRBD1. The V gene end was trimmed by 4 bases and the J gene end by 5 bases; junction bases not matched to a gene: 5. Germline V lookup: CDR1 MGHRA, CDR2 YSYEKL. The CDR3 extends over 15 amino acids. The CDR3 region is CASSRAGTGNEKLFF. The CDR3 DNA is TGCGCCAGCAGCCGCGCCGGGACAGGGAATGAAAAACTGTTTTTT.

This rearrangement joins TRBV4-2 to TRBJ1-5, with 9 positions matching TRBD1. Germline V CDR1 and CDR2: LGHNA, YNFKEQ. After removal of 4 bases from V and 6 bases from J, the junction contained 4 bases not matched to a gene. The CDR3 length is 14 residues. This CDR3 is CASSPQGASQPQHF. The CDR3, as DNA: TGTGCCAGCAGCCCACAGGGGGCGAGTCAGCCCCAGCATTTT.

This clone was recorded only once. The genes are TRBV11-2 and TRBJ2-7; 12 bases are shared with TRBD2. The junction had 7 bases not matched to a gene; V was cut back by 1 base and J by 0 bases. The germline V gene has CDR1 SGHAT and CDR2 FQNNGV. The CDR3 runs 18 residues. CDR3 DNA sequence: TGTGCCAGCAGCTTAGCACTAGCGGGAGGCCGAAGCTCCTACGAGCAGTACTTC. Amino acids: CASSLALAGGRSSYEQYF.

V and J are TRBV5-1 and TRBJ2-3; 9 bases line up with TRBD1. Germline V CDR1 and CDR2: SGHRS, YFSETQ. J was trimmed by 4 bases and V by 3 bases; bases with no gene match: 3. The CDR3 is 14 amino acids. CDR3 amino acids: CASSSGQGSDTQYF. The CDR3 region has the DNA TGCGCCAGCAGCTCGGGACAGGGTTCAGATACGCAGTATTTT.

The chain employs TRBV2 and TRBJ2-2, with 12 nucleotides matching TRBD2. The CDR3 length is 15 residues. The germline V gene has CDR1 SNHLY and CDR2 FYNNEI. The junction had 1 base not matched to a gene; V was cut back by 1 base and J by 7 bases. This chain's CDR3 is CASSEGTSGVGELFF. The CDR3 region has the DNA TGTGCCAGCAGTGAAGGGACTAGCGGGGTCGGGGAGCTGTTTTTT. Full variable domain (rest looked up from reference TRBV2 and TRBJ2-2): EPEVTQTPSHQVTQMGQEVILRCVPISNHLYFYWYRQILGQKVEFLVSFYNNEISEKSEIFDDQFSVERPDGSNFTLKIRSTKLEDSAMYFCASSEGTSGVGELFFGEGSRLTVL.